This TCR beta chain emerged from a study of long-term antiretroviral therapy in people with HIV (dated by TCRdb to 2021 to 2024). A note on the overall study: Collection of the earliest samples took place about a decade ahead of the 2015 WHO recommendation for immediate ART, at a time when ART was typically delayed until CD4 counts fell. No cross-contamination during QIAcube processing turned up in test extractions that ran a monoclonal T-cell line alongside 30 to 40 polyclonal samples. A retrospective serial study tested whether ART initiation and durable HIV suppression were associated with changes in peripheral blood TRB repertoire composition and diversity. A total of approximately 200 cryopreserved PBMC samples came from 25 to 30 adults with confirmed HIV infection and were collected serially over a mean of roughly 6 years (range 1-12). Among the 30 to 35 participants with HIV, approximately 10 were female. Overall study results and their limits: Expanded TRB clones identified before ART initiation dominated the repertoire across all time points, though the dominance fluctuated and decreased in many PLHIV after ART. The samples were dated from about 2003 to 2017, and the ART regimens that were used may be less effective than current ART regimens. Owing to limited PBMC availability, only the TCR beta chain was sequenced, without alpha chain pairing. ART initiation was associated with a significant increase in TRB diversity, but diversity stayed significantly below transplant donor controls even after long-term ART. Narrower CDR3 length ranges were observed in HIV repertoires than in controls, and an antigen-experienced repertoire with only a slight naive shift after ART was suggested by the network structure. Unsorted PBMC were profiled instead of sorted CD4+ and CD8+ T cells because pre-ART samples had limited cell numbers. Inferences about post-ART repertoire changes were limited because no data were available on ART adherence, viral resistance or therapy changes.

Details on this clone: The antigen this receptor binds is unknown. The sample holds no much larger clone one base away, and base qualities are not on file.

The immunoSEQ hsTCRB v3.0 assay was used at survey level resolution for TRB variable region sequencing. The targeted TRB sequencing depth was roughly 40,000-50,000 T-cell genomes per sample. An Illumina MiSeq with a v3 150-cycle kit was used to sequence the pooled TRB libraries. Processing in the source paper ran as follows. Repertoire analysis was run in R within a reproducible Nextflow workflow that covered QC, data transformation and analysis. LymphoSeq2, an R package for exploring AIRR-Seq data, was used to implement custom analyses. A few samples that produced fewer than 5000 total TRB sequences were removed, so 190 or so HIV repertoires were analyzed. Of the roughly 190 retained HIV repertoires, 55 to 60 were collected before and roughly 130 after ART initiation. Repertoires were downsampled to 5000 TRB nucleotide sequences, with summary statistics averaged over 100 downsampling iterations. The analysis kept only TRB sequences whose CDR3 regions were at least seven amino acids long. Two measures captured diversity: a Shannon entropy-derived clonality score and the Gini coefficient. In repertoire networks, the top 5000 CDR3 amino acid sequences were linked whenever an edit distance of one separated two sequences. Antigen specificity groups and MHC restriction were predicted for TRB CDR3 amino acid sequences with GLIPH2. To flag known associations with CMV, EBV, HIV or tissue antigens, CDR3 amino acid sequences were compared against VDJdb and McPAS-TCR. Pre-ART, post-ART and control groups were compared with Wilcoxon signed-rank tests and Holm-Bonferroni correction. TCRdb took over this immuneACCESS table, retaining in-frame rearrangements with V and J assigned. Such tables are incomplete; in checked studies, under half of the missing clones stem from an unresolved V gene, and the remainder is unexplained. Clone size and the V and J calls come from that table; the DNA yielded D and trimming. The sample data list fewer than 20,000 clones, and 85% to 90% of these were observed just once. The ten largest clones take up more than 10% of the sample.

Via the germline V gene, CDR1 is MDHEN and CDR2 SYDVKM. Trimmed from V: 5 bases; trimmed from J: 8 bases; junction bases lacking a gene match: 5. From the cysteine through the phenylalanine, the CDR3 covers 13 amino acids. CDR3 DNA only is kept here, 39 bases in frame from base 1. To be included, a participant needed at least one PBMC sample from before ART initiation plus at least two post-ART samples. Every participant with HIV received treatment in the United States of America. Before DNA extraction, cryopreserved samples of about 0.95-11 million PBMC were thawed and then washed. At the time of the earliest PBMC sample, participants with HIV were aged between roughly 20 and 55 years. PBMC samples were contributed by each participant from 1-4 timepoints before ART initiation and 2-8 timepoints after ART initiation, with a median of 7 samples. Serial HIV viral load, CD4+ T-cell count, ART history and demographic data were obtained for every participant. Using a Qiagen kit on a QIAcube, genomic DNA was extracted from unsorted PBMC, with samples processed in batches of 12.

The TCR comes from a man aged 50 to 60 with HIV. The sequenced sample was unsorted PBMCs, obtained 6.9 years after starting antiretroviral therapy. The chain uses TRBV28 and TRBJ2-1; 8 junctional bases match TRBD2. The CDR3 reads as follows: CASSPGLGDEQFF. The bases read TGTGCCAGCAGTCCGGGACTAGGGGATGAGCAGTTCTTC.